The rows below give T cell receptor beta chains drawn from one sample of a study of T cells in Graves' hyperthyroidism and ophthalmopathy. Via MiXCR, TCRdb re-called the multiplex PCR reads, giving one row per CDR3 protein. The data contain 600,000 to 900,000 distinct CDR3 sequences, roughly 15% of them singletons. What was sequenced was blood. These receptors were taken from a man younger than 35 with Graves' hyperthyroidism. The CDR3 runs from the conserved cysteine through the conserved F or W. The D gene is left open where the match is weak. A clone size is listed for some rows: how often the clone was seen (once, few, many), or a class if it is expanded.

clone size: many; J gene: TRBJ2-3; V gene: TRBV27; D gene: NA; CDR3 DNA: TGTGCCAGCACCCCTAGGCAGGGGAGAGATACGCAGTATTTT; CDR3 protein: CASTPRQGRDTQYF
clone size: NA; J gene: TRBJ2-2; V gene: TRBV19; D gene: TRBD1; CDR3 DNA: TGTGCCAGTAGTATAGAAAAATTCGGGACAGCAAACACCGGGGAGCTGTTTTTT; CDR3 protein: CASSIEKFGTANTGELFF
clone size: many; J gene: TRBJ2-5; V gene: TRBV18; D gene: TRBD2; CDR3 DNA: TGTGCCAGCTCACCACCGCCGGGGGGAGAGACCCAGTACTTC; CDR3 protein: CASSPPPGGETQYF
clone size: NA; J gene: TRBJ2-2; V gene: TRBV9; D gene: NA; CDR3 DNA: TGTGCCAGCAGCGATGGATCGGGGGACACCGGGGAGCTGTTTTTT; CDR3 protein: CASSDGSGDTGELFF
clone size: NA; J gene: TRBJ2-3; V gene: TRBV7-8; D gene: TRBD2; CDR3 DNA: TGTGCCAGCAGCTTTGGGCGGGAGACAGATACGCAGTATTTT; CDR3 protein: CASSFGRETDTQYF
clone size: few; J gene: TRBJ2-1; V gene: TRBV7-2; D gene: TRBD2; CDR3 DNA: TGTGCCAGCAGCCAGGATCATCTAGCGGGGGCAAGGCAGTTCTTC; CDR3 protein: CASSQDHLAGARQFF
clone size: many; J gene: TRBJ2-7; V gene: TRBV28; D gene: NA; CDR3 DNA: TGTGCCAGCAGTTTACCCCAAAAAATGACGGGATTCGACTACGAGCAGTACTTC; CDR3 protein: CASSLPQKMTGFDYEQYF
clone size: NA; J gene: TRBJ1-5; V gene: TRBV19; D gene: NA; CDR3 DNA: TGTGCCAGTAGTGGATCAGGAGCCTTAATAAATCAGCCCCAGCATTTT; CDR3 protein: CASSGSGALINQPQHF
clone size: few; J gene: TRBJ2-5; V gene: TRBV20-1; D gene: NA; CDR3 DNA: TGCAGTGCTAGAGATAGGGACCTCCAAGAGACCCAGTACTTC; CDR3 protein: CSARDRDLQETQYF
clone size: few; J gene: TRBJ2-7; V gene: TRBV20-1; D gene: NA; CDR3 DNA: TGCAGTCTCAGCGTAGCGCTCAAATCCTACGAGCAGTACTTC; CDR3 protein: CSLSVALKSYEQYF
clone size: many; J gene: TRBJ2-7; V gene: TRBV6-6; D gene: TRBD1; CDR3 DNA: TGTGCCAGCAGTTACTCGTGGACAGGGACCTCCTACGAGCAGTACTTC; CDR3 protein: CASSYSWTGTSYEQYF
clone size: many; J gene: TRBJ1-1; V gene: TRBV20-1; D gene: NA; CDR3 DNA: TGCAGTGCTAGAACGCGGGGCAGGGCGGACACTGAAGCTTTCTTT; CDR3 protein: CSARTRGRADTEAFF
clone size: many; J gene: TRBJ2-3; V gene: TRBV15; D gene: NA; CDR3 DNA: TGTGCCACCAGCAGAGATAAGAGCACAGATACGCAGTATTTT; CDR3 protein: CATSRDKSTDTQYF
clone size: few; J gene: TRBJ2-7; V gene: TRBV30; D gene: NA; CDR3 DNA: TGTGCCTGTGACCCGGAGCAAGGATACGAGCAGTACTTC; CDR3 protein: CACDPEQGYEQYF
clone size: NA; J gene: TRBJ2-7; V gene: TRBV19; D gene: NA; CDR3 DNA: TGTGCCAGTAGTTTGAACAGGGAAAGATCCTACGAGCAGTACTTC; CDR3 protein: CASSLNRERSYEQYF
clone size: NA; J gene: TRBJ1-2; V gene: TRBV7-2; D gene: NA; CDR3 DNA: TGTGCCAGCAGTTGGGCGAATGGAGGCTACACCTTC; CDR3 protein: CASSWANGGYTF
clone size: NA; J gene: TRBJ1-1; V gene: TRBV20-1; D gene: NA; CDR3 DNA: TGCAGTGCTAGAGGGGGCAGCACGAACACTGAAGCTTTCTTT; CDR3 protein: CSARGGSTNTEAFF
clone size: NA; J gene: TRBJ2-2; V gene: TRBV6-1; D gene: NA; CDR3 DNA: TGTGCCAGCAGTTATCTTCGCACGAACACCGGGGAGCTGTTTTTT; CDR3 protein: CASSYLRTNTGELFF
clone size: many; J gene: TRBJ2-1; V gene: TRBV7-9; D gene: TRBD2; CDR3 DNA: TGTGCCAGCAGCTTACGGACTAGCGGGATAAATGAGCAGTTCTTC; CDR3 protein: CASSLRTSGINEQFF
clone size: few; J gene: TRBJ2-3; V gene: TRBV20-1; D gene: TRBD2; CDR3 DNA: TGCAGTGCTAGGGCGGGACTAGCGGGGAGAGATACGCAGTATTTT; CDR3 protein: CSARAGLAGRDTQYF
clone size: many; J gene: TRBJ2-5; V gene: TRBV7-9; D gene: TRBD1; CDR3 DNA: TGTGCCAGCGACCTAACAGGGGGCGCAACGAAGACCCAGTACTTC; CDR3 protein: CASDLTGGATKTQYF
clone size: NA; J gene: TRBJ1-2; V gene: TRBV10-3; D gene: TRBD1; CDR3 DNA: TGTGCCATCAGTGAAGCGTGGACAGGGGTCTTTGGCTACACCTTC; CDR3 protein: CAISEAWTGVFGYTF
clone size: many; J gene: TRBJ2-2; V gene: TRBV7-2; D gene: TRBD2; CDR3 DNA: TGTGCCAGCAGCTTAGGGCGCGGGAGCACCGGGGAGCTGTTTTTT; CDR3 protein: CASSLGRGSTGELFF
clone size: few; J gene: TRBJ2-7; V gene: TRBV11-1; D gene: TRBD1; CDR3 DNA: TGTGCCAGCAGCCCCGAGCCGACAGGGGGCTCCTACGAGCAGTACTTC; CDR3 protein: CASSPEPTGGSYEQYF
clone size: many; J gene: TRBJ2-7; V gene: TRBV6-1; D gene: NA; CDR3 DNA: TGTGCCAGCAGTACGGCGGCCCGAAGCTACGAGCAGTACTTC; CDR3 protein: CASSTAARSYEQYF